This entry lists 19 T cell receptor beta chains sequenced from one sample in a study of post-analysis software for immune sequencing data. These receptors are not linked to any known antigen. Findings of the study overall: Relative to controls, patients had a few TRBV segments at higher frequency, with TRBV5-6, TRBV5-1 and TRBV20-1 among these.

Incorporated into the TCR beta cDNA libraries were unique molecular identifiers, which served to reduce PCR and sequencing biases. Each CDR3 protein is one row after TCRdb ran MiXCR on the PCR reads. The table lists hundreds of thousands of distinct CDR3 sequences, just under 30% of them singletons. The source material was blood. The receptors originated from a girl between 5 and 17 years old with multiple sclerosis.

The sample holds many counts of this clonotype. The chain couples TRBV20-1 to TRBJ1-6, with D tentatively TRBD1 (5 bases). Per the germline V gene, CDR1 is DFQATT and CDR2 is SNEGSKA (reference sequence). The V and J ends lost 0 bases and 10 bases respectively, with 10 bases between them. The CDR3 loop spans 13 amino acids. CDR3 in DNA: TGCAGTGCTAGAGACAGGGTAGGGTCACCCCTCCACTTT. Translated, it gives CSARDRVGSPLHF.

The chain carries TRBV7-2 and TRBJ2-1; no definite D call. The germline V gene has CDR1 SGHTA and CDR2 FQGNSA. The CDR3 covers 14 residues. V lost 1 base and J 3 bases, leaving 7 bases between the germline ends. The CDR3, as DNA: TGTGCCAGCAGCTTAGGGTCCCACTACAATGAGCAGTTCTTC. This codes for CASSLGSHYNEQFF. Full variable domain (rest looked up from reference TRBV7-2 and TRBJ2-1): GAGVSQSPSNKVTEKGKDVELRCDPISGHTALYWYRQSLGQGLEFLIYFQGNSAPDKSGLPSDRFSAERTGGSVSTLTIQRTQQEDSAVYLCASSLGSHYNEQFFGPGTRLTVL.

This clonotype came up a few times. The chain links TRBV7-2 to TRBJ2-3, with a weak D call TRBD1 (5 bases). CDR1 SGHTA and CDR2 FQGNSA come from the germline V gene. CDR3 size: 14 residues. The V end lost 5 bases, the J end lost 2 bases, and 11 bases lay between the germline ends. CDR3 nucleotide sequence: TGTGCCAGCAGCCCCCGACAGTACACAGATACGCAGTATTTT. Translating gives CASSPRQYTDTQYF.

The J gene is TRBJ1-2, the V gene TRBV25-1, with D tentatively TRBD1 (6 bases). The V and J ends lost 2 bases and 7 bases respectively, with 20 bases between them. This CDR3 contains 16 residues. Germline assignment: CDR1 MGHDK and CDR2 SYGVNS. CDR3 amino acids: CASSEAGGSPLRGYTF. Written as DNA, the CDR3 is TGTGCCAGCAGTGAAGCGGGGGGCAGTCCCTTACGTGGCTACACCTTC.

V and J are TRBV14 and TRBJ1-2; 10 nucleotides match TRBD1. The CDR3 loop spans 17 amino acids. CDR1 is SGHDN, CDR2 FVKESK, per germline. The V and J ends lost 2 bases and 5 bases, in that order; junction bases with no gene match: 11. CDR3 sequence: CASSQPPGTGVPYGYTF. The CDR3 DNA follows: TGTGCCAGCAGCCAACCCCCCGGGACAGGGGTCCCTTATGGCTACACCTTC.

This chain connects TRBV7-9 to TRBJ2-3, with TRBD2 identical over 13 bases. V was pared by 5 bases and J by 2 bases, with 7 bases of the junction left unmatched. The CDR3 is made up of 17 amino acids. Looked up from germline, CDR1 is SEHNR and CDR2 is FQNEAQ (reference sequence). The CDR3 nucleotides read TGTGCCAGCAGCGCAGGACTAGCGGGGGAGACCACAGATACGCAGTATTTT. As protein: CASSAGLAGETTDTQYF.

In this sample, this clonotype turned up a few times. The chain is built from TRBV12-3 or TRBV12-4 and TRBJ1-4; no clear D gene. Trimming stripped 7 bases from V and 4 bases from J, with 10 bases between. This CDR3 is built from 13 residues. CDR3 amino acids: CASTSGINEKLFF. The CDR3 DNA reads TGTGCCAGCACCTCGGGTATTAATGAAAAACTGTTTTTT.

The chain recombines TRBV20-1 with TRBJ2-1; 15 positions agree with TRBD2. Germline-derived CDR1 and CDR2 are DFQATT and SNEGSKA (reference sequence). This CDR3 spans 17 amino acids. Germline trimming cut 7 bases from V and 13 bases from J; bases unmatched to any gene: 20. The CDR3 protein is CSGTGTSGRMAGETQFF. The CDR3 DNA reads as TGCAGTGGGACCGGGACTAGCGGGAGGATGGCCGGGGAGACCCAGTTCTTC.

The chain joins TRBV7-8 to TRBJ1-5, with D possibly being TRBD1 (6 bases). Germline assignment: CDR1 SGHVS and CDR2 FQNEAQ. V was pared by 5 bases and J by 5 bases, with 19 bases between. The CDR3 length is 16 residues. CDR3 loop: CASSRERGGRYQPQHF. CDR3 in DNA: TGTGCCAGCAGCAGAGAGAGGGGGGGTCGATATCAGCCCCAGCATTTT. The entire variable domain, with the rest obtained from reference TRBV7-8 and TRBJ1-5, is as follows: GAGVSQSPRYKVAKRGQDVALRCDPISGHVSLFWYQQALGQGPEFLTYFQNEAQLDKSGLPSDRFFAERPEGSVSTLKIQRTQQEDSAVYLCASSRERGGRYQPQHFGDGTRLSIL.

This clonotype was found a few times. This chain joins TRBV7-9 and TRBJ2-1; weak D call: TRBD2 (5 bases). The V and J ends lost 1 base and 10 bases respectively, with 14 bases between them. The CDR3 covers 14 residues. Germline CDR1 is SEHNR and CDR2 is FQNEAQ (reference sequence). CDR3 coding DNA: TGTGCCAGCAGCTTAGGTTCGGTTCGCGGGGAGCAGTTCTTC. As protein: CASSLGSVRGEQFF.

The chain couples TRBV4-3 to TRBJ1-1; D might be TRBD1 (6 bases). The V end was cut by 0 bases, the J end by 7 bases, with 18 bases between. Germline V CDR1 and CDR2: LGHNA, YSLEER. The CDR3 sequence is 16 residues long. CDR3 residues: CASSQEGVRGHSEAFF. The CDR3 DNA reads as TGCGCCAGCAGCCAAGAAGGTGTCAGGGGCCACAGTGAAGCTTTCTTT.

This clonotype has a handful of counts. The rearrangement links TRBV29-1 to TRBJ1-1; weak D call: TRBD1 (6 bases). Germline V gene sequence: CDR1 SQVTM, CDR2 ANQGSEA. The CDR3 sequence is 12 residues long. Between the trimmed V and J ends, which lost 4 bases and 5 bases, there was a span of 11 bases. CDR3 sequence (DNA): TGCAGCGTTGGGGGGGCGTTGACTGAAGCTTTCTTT. Residues: CSVGGALTEAFF.

The chain carries TRBV3-1 and TRBJ2-5, with 8 bases lining up with TRBD2. The CDR3 totals 15 residues. Germline CDR1 is LGHDT and CDR2 is YNNKEL (reference sequence). The V gene end was trimmed by 1 base and the J gene end by 7 bases; junction bases not matched to a gene: 8. CDR3 in amino acids: CASSQGLATRGTQYF. The CDR3 coding sequence is TGTGCCAGCAGCCAAGGACTAGCGACGAGGGGGACCCAGTACTTC.

This clonotype was recorded once. CDR3 region: CASSQSVAEAFF. CDR3 sequence (DNA): TGTGCCAGCAGCCAGAGCGTCGCTGAAGCTTTCTTT. This chain uses TRBV3-1 with TRBJ1-1; D remains unclear. Per the germline V gene, CDR1 is LGHDT and CDR2 is YNNKEL (reference sequence). The CDR3 extends over 12 amino acids. The V end was cut by 3 bases, the J end by 6 bases, with 8 bases between.

V gene TRBV27 combines with J gene TRBJ2-1; the D is unclear. Judging by the DNA end, TRBJ2-7 fits better; the J call may be wrong. This CDR3 contains 13 residues. Per germline, CDR1 MNHEY and CDR2 SMNVEV (reference sequence). Written as DNA, the CDR3 is TGTGCCAGCACCCACAACCCACACAATGAGCAGTACTTC. Its translation: CASTHNPHNEQYF.

This chain connects TRBV12-3 or TRBV12-4 to TRBJ2-7, with 7 bases lining up with TRBD1. The J segment lost 2 bases and the V segment lost 3 bases, leaving 4 bases of the junction unmatched. The CDR3 is made up of 14 amino acids. CDR3 nucleotides: TGTGCCAGCAGTTTCCAGGGGGTCACCTACGAGCAGTACTTC. It yields the protein CASSFQGVTYEQYF.

V gene TRBV12-3 or TRBV12-4 combines with J gene TRBJ1-4; 7 bases match TRBD1. With 5 bases clipped from V and 7 bases from J, the junction kept 7 bases outside the gene matches. The CDR3 loop spans 14 amino acids. The CDR3 here is CASSLTGKGEKLFF. The CDR3 coding sequence is TGTGCCAGCAGTCTGACAGGGAAAGGTGAAAAACTGTTTTTT.

J is TRBJ1-2 and V is TRBV19; D call uncertain. Per the germline V gene, CDR1 is LNHDA and CDR2 is SQIVND (reference sequence). The V gene lost 5 bases and the J gene lost 0 bases, with 22 bases spanning the gap. CDR3 length: 18 amino acids. The CDR3 spells CASSAKRGWELANYGYTF. For the CDR3, the DNA is TGTGCCAGTAGTGCCAAACGAGGATGGGAGCTGGCTAACTATGGCTACACCTTC. The variable domain in full, with the rest retrieved from reference TRBV19 and TRBJ1-2, is DGGITQSPKYLFRKEGQNVTLSCEQNLNHDAMYWYRQDPGQGLRLIYYSQIVNDFQKGDIAEGYSVSREKKESFPLTVTSAQKNPTAFYLCASSAKRGWELANYGYTFGSGTRLTVV.

CDR3 DNA sequence: TGTGCCAGCAGTTTCGCAGTTTTTTCTGAGGGACACACCTTC. Encoded protein: CASSFAVFSEGHTF. The rearrangement joins TRBV12-3 or TRBV12-4 to TRBJ1-2; D may be TRBD1 (5 bases). CDR3 size: 14 residues. V lost 3 bases and J 12 bases, leaving 20 bases between the germline ends.